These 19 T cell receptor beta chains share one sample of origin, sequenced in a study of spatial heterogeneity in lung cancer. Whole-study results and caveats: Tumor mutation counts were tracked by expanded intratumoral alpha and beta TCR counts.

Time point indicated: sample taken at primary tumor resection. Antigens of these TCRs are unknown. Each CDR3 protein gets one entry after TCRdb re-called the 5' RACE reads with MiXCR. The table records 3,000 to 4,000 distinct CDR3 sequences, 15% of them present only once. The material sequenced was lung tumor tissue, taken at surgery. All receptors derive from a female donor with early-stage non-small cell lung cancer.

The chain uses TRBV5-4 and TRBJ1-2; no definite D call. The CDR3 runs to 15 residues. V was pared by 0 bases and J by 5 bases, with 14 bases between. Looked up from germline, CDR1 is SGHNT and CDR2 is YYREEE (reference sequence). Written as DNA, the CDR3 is TGTGCCAGCAGCTTGGGCGGCTCCCCGCGGTATGGCTACACCTTC. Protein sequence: CASSLGGSPRYGYTF. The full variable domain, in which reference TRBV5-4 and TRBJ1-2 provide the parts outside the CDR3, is ETGVTQSPTHLIKTRGQQVTLRCSSQSGHNTVSWYQQALGQGPQFIFQYYREEENGRGNFPPRFSGLQFPNYSSELNVNALELDDSALYLCASSLGGSPRYGYTFGSGTRLTVV.

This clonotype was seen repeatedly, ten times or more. Written as DNA, the CDR3 is TGTGCCAGCAGTTACACCGACCGGGACAGGGGAAAGGAGACCCAGTACTTC. Amino acids: CASSYTDRDRGKETQYF. J is TRBJ2-5 and V is TRBV6-6, with 10 bases that match TRBD1. Per the germline V gene, CDR1 is MNHNY and CDR2 is SVGAGI (reference sequence). CDR3 length: 17 amino acids. With V trimmed by 2 bases and J by 5 bases, 11 bases remained unmatched.

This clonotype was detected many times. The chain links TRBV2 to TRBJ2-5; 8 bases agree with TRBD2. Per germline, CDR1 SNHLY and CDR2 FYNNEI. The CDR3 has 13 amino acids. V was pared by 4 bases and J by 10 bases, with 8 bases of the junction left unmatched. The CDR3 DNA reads TGTGCCAGCAGTGGGCCTACGGCGGGGGGCCAGTACTTC. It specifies CASSGPTAGGQYF.

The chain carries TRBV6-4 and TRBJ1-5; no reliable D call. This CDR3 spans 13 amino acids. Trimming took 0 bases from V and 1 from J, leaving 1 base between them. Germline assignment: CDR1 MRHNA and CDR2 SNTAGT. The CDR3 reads CASSDSSNQPQHF. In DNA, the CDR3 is TGTGCCAGCAGTGACTCCAGCAATCAGCCCCAGCATTTT.

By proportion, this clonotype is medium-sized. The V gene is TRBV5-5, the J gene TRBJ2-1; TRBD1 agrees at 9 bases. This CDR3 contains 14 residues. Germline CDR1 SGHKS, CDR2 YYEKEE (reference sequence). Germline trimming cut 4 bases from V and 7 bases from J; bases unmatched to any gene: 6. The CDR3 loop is CASSVDRGRNEQFF. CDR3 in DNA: TGTGCCAGCAGCGTGGACAGGGGAAGGAATGAGCAGTTCTTC.

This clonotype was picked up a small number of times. The CDR3 DNA reads as TGTGCCAGCAGCTTAGAACGGAGAAGGAACACTGAAGCTTTCTTT. This codes for CASSLERRRNTEAFF. This chain links TRBV7-9 with TRBJ1-1, with unresolved D. The CDR3 extends over 15 amino acids. V lost 1 base, J lost 1 base, and 10 bases lay in between. CDR1 is SEHNR and CDR2 is FQNEAQ in the germline V gene (reference sequence).

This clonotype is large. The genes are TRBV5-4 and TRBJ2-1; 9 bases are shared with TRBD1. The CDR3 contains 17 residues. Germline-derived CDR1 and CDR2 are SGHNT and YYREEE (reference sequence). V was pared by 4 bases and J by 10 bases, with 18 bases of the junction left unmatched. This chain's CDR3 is CASSPFRRDRVFREQFF. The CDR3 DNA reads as TGTGCCAGCAGCCCTTTTAGGCGGGACAGGGTCTTCAGGGAGCAGTTCTTC.

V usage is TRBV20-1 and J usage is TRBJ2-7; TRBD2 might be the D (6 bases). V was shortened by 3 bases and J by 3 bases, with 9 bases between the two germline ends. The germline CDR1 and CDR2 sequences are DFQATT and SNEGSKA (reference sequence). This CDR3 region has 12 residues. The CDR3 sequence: CSASRTIYEQYF. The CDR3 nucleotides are TGCAGTGCTAGTCGGACTATCTACGAGCAGTACTTC.

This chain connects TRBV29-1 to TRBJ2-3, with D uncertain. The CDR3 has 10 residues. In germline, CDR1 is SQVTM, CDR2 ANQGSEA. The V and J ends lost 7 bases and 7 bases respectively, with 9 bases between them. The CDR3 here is CSALHHTQYF. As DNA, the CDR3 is TGCAGCGCCCTACACCATACGCAGTATTTT.

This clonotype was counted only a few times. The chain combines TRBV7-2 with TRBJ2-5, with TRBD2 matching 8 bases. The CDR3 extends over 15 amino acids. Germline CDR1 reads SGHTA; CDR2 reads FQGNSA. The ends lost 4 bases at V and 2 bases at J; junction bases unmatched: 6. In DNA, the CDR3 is TGTGCCAGCAGCTCAGGACGGGGGGGTCAAGAGACCCAGTACTTC. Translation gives CASSSGRGGQETQYF.

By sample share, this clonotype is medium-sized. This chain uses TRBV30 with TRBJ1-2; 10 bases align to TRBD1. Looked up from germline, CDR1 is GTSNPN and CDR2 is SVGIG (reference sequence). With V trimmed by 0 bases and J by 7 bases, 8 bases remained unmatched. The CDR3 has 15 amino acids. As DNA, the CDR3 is TGTGCCTGGAGTGTACTGGACAGGGGGACGTCTGGCTACACCTTC. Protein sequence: CAWSVLDRGTSGYTF.

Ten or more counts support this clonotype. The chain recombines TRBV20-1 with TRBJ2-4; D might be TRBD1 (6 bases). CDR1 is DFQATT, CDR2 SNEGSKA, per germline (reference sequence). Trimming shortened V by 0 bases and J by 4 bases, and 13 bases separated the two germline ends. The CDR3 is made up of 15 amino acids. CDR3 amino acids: CSARDPGQPKNIQYF. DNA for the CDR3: TGCAGTGCTAGAGACCCCGGACAGCCTAAAAACATTCAGTACTTC.

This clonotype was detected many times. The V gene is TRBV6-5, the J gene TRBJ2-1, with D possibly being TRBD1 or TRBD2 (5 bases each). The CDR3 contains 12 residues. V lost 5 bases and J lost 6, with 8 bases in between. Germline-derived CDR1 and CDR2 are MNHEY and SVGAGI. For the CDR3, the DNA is TGTGCCAGCAGTACGGGACCCAATGAGCAGTTCTTC. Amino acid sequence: CASSTGPNEQFF.

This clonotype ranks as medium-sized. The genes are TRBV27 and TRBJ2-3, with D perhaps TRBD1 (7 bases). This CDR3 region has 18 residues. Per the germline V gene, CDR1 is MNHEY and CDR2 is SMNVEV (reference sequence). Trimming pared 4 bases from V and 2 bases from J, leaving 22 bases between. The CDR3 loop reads CASSWVWSGRGVTDTQYF. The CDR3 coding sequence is TGTGCCAGCAGTTGGGTTTGGAGCGGCAGGGGGGTCACAGATACGCAGTATTTT.

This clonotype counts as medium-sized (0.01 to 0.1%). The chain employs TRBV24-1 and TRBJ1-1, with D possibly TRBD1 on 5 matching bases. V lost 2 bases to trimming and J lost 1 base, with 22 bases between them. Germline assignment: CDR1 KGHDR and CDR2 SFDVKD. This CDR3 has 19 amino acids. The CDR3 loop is CATSDYRGQGRGKNTEAFF. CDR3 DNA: TGTGCCACCAGTGATTATAGAGGGCAGGGTCGAGGTAAGAACACTGAAGCTTTCTTT.

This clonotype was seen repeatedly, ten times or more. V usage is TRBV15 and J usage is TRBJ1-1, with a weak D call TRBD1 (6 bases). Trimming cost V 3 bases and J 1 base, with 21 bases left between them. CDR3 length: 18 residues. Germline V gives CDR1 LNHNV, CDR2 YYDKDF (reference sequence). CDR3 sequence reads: CATSSPLEEVGGNTEAFF. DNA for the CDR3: TGTGCCACCAGCAGCCCCTTAGAGGAGGTAGGGGGGAACACTGAAGCTTTCTTT.

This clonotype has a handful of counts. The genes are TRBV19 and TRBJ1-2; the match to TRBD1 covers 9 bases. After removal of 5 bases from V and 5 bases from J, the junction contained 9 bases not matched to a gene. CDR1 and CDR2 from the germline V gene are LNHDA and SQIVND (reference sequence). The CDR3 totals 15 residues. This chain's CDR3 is CASSRTGTGIYGYTF. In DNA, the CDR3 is TGTGCCAGTAGTCGAACCGGGACAGGGATTTATGGCTACACCTTC.

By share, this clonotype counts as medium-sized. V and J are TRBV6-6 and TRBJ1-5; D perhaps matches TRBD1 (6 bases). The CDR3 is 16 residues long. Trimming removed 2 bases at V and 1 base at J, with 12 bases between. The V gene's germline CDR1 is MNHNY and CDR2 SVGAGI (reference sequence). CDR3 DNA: TGTGCCAGCAGTTACGCTGGGGGCAGGAGCAATCAGCCCCAGCATTTT. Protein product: CASSYAGGRSNQPQHF.

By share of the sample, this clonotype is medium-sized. The CDR3 DNA is TGTGCCAGCAGCTGGACACCGGAGAACACTGAAGCTTTCTTT. This codes for CASSWTPENTEAFF. This rearrangement joins TRBV6-2 or TRBV6-3 to TRBJ1-1, with D maybe TRBD1 (5 bases). The germline V gene has CDR1 MNHEY and CDR2 SVGEGT. The CDR3 totals 14 residues. The V end lost 6 bases, the J end lost 1 base, and 12 bases lay between the germline ends.